This section outlines one T cell receptor beta chain sequence together with its context. The antigen is unknown. Cultured cells yielded isolated CD4+ T cells after less than 11 days. This sample was included in a study of vaccination effects on CD4 cells after COVID-19. Turning to the study itself: Vaccination of participants consisted of two doses of either the BNT162b2 or mRNA-1273 vaccine.

Study-level findings and limits: Relatively few convalescent patients took part in the study, which had no early post-infection timepoints.

The CDR3 contains 15 residues. After removal of 6 bases from V and 8 bases from J, the junction contained 10 bases not matched to a gene. CDR1 is MNHEY, CDR2 SVGAGI, per germline. Clones were sequenced by immunoSEQ multiplex PCR, and TCRdb holds only the in-frame ones, with some missing. The data contain approximately 46,000 clones, around 70% of them singletons. The chain recombines TRBV6-5 with TRBJ1-4; 9 bases map to TRBD1. The receptor was isolated from a human donor who had a prior SARS-CoV-2 infection. This specimen consisted of CD4+ T cells from PBMCs cultured without peptide, obtained before COVID-19 vaccination. CDR3 sequence reads: CASRRTGGAGEKLFF. The CDR3, as DNA: TGTGCCAGCAGAAGAACAGGGGGCGCGGGGGAAAAACTGTTTTTT.